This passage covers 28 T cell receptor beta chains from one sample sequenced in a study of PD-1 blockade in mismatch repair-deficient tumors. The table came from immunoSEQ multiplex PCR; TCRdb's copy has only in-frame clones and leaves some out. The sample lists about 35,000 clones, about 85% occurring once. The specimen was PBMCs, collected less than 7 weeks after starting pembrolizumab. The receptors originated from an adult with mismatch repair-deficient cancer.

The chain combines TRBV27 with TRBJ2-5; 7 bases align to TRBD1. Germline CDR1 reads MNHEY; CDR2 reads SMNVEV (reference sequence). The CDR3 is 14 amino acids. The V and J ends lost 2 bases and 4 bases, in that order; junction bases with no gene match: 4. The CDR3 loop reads CASSLNRGRETQYF. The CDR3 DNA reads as TGTGCCAGCAGTTTAAACAGGGGAAGAGAGACCCAGTACTTC.

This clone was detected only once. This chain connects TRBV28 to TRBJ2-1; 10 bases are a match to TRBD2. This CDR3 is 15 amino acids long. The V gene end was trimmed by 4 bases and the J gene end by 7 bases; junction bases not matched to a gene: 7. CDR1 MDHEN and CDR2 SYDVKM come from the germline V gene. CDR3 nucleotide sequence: TGTGCCAGCAGTTCCCGTGCTAGCGGGAGTAATGAGCAGTTCTTC. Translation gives CASSSRASGSNEQFF.

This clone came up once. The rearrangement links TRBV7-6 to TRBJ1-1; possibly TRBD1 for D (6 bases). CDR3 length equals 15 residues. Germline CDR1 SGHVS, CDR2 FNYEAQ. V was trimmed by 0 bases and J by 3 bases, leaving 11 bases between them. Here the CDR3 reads CASSLATGFDTEAFF. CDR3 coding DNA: TGTGCCAGCAGCTTAGCAACAGGGTTTGACACTGAAGCTTTCTTT. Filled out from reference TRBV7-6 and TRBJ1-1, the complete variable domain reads GAGVSQSPRYKVTKRGQDVALRCDPISGHVSLYWYRQALGQGPEFLTYFNYEAQQDKSGLPNDRFSAERPEGSISTLTIQRTEQRDSAMYRCASSLATGFDTEAFFGQGTRLTVV.

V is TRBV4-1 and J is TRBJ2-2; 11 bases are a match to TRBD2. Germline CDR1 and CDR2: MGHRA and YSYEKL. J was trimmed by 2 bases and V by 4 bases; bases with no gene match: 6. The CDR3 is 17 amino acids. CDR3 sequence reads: CASSRASGRFNTGELFF. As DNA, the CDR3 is TGCGCCAGCAGCCGGGCTAGCGGGAGGTTCAACACCGGGGAGCTGTTTTTT.

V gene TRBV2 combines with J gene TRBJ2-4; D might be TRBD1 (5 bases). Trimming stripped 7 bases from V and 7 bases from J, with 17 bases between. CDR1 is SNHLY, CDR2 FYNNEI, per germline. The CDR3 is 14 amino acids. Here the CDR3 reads CASKDSDKGNIQYF. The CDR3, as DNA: TGTGCCAGCAAAGACTCCGACAAGGGGAACATTCAGTACTTC.

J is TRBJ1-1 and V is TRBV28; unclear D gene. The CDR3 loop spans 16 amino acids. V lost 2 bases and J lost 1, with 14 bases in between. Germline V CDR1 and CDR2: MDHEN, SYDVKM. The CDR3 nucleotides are TGTGCCAGCAGTTTAAGGCCGCCAGGCGCGAACACTGAAGCTTTCTTT. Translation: CASSLRPPGANTEAFF.

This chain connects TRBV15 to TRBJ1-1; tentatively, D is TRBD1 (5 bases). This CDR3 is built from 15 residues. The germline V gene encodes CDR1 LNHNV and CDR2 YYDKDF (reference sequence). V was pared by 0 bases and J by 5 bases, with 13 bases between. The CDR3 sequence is CATSREGGGRTEAFF. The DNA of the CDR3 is TGTGCCACCAGCAGAGAGGGCGGGGGTCGTACTGAAGCTTTCTTT.

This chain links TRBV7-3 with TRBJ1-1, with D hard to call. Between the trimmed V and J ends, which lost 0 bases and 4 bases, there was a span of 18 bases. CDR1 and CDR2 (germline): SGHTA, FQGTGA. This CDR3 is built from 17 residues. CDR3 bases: TGTGCCAGCAGCTTAACTGTCTTGGGAGTATTAAGCACTGAAGCTTTCTTT. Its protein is CASSLTVLGVLSTEAFF. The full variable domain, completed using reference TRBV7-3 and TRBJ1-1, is GAGVSQTPSNKVTEKGKYVELRCDPISGHTALYWYRQSLGQGPEFLIYFQGTGAADDSGLPNDRFFAVRPEGSVSTLKIQRTERGDSAVYLCASSLTVLGVLSTEAFFGQGTRLTVV.

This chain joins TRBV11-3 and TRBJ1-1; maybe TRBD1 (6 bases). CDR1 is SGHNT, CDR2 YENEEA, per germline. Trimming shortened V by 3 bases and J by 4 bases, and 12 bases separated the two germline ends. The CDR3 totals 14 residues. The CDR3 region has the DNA TGTGCCAGCAGCTTGCGAGGGGGGGTCACTGAAGCTTTCTTT. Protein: CASSLRGGVTEAFF. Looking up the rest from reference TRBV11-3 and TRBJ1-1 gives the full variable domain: EAGVVQSPRYKIIEKKQPVAFWCNPISGHNTLYWYLQNLGQGPELLIRYENEEAVDDSQLPKDRFSAERLKGVDSTLKIQPAELGDSAVYLCASSLRGGVTEAFFGQGTRLTVV.

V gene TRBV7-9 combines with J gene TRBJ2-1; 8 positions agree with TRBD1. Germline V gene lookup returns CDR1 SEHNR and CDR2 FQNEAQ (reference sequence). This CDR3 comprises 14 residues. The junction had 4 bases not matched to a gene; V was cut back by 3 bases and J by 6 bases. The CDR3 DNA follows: TGTGCCAGCAGCTTTAGTACAGGGGGCAATGAGCAGTTCTTC. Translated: CASSFSTGGNEQFF.

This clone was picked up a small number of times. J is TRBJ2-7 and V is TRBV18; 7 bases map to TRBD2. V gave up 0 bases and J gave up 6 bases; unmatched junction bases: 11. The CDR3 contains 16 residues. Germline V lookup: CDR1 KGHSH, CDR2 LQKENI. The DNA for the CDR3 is TGTGCCAGCTCACCACCGGGGGGGAGGAGCAACGGCGAGCAGTACTTC. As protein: CASSPPGGRSNGEQYF.

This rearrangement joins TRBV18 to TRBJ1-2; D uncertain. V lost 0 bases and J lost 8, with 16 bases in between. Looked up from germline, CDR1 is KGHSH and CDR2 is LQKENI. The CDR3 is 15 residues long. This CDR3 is CASSPPSGEHGGYTF. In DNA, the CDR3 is TGTGCCAGCTCACCACCGTCCGGGGAGCACGGCGGCTACACCTTC.

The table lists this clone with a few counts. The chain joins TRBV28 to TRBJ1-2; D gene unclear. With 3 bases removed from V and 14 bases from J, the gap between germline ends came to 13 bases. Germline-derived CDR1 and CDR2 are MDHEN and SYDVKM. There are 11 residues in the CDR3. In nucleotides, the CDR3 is TGTGCCAGCAGTTTTTCGCGGTTGAAGACCTTC. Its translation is CASSFSRLKTF.

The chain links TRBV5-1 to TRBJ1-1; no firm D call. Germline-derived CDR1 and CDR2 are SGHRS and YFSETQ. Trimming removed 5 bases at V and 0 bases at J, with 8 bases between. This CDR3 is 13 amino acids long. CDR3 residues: CASRSRLNTEAFF. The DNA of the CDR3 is TGCGCCAGCAGATCACGGTTGAACACTGAAGCTTTCTTT. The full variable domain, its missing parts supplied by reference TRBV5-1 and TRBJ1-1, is KAGVTQTPRYLIKTRGQQVTLSCSPISGHRSVSWYQQTPGQGLQFLFEYFSETQRNKGNFPGRFSGRQFSNSRSEMNVSTLELGDSALYLCASRSRLNTEAFFGQGTRLTVV.

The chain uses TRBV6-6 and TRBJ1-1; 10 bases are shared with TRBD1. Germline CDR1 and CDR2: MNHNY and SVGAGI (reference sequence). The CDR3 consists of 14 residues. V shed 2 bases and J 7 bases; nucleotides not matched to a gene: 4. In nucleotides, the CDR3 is TGTGCCAGCAGTTACCAGGGGGACAGGGGTGAAGCTTTCTTT. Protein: CASSYQGDRGEAFF.

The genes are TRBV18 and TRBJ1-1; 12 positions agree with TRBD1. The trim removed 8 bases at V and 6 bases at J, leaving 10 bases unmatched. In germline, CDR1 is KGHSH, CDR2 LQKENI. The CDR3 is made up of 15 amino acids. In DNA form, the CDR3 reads TGTGCCAGCCCCCGGGACAGGGGGCGTCCATCTGAAGCTTTCTTT. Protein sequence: CASPRDRGRPSEAFF.

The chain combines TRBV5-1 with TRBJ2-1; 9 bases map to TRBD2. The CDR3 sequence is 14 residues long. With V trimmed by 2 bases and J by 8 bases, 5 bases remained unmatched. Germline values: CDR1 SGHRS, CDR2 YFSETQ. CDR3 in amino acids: CASSLGTSIHEQFF. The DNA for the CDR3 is TGCGCCAGCAGCTTAGGGACTAGCATCCATGAGCAGTTCTTC.

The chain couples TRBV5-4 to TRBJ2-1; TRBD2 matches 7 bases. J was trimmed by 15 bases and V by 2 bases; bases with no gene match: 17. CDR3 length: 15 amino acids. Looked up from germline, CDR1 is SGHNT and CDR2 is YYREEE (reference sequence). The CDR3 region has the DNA TGTGCCAGCAGCTTAGAGCGCCCCCCCGAGACTAGCACGTTCTTC. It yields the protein CASSLERPPETSTFF.

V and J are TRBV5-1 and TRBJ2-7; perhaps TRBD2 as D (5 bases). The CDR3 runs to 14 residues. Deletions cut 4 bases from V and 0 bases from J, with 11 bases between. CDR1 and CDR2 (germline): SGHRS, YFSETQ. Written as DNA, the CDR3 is TGCGCCAGCAGCGCGGCCGGGGACTCCTACGAGCAGTACTTC. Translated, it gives CASSAAGDSYEQYF. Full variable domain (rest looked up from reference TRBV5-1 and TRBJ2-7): KAGVTQTPRYLIKTRGQQVTLSCSPISGHRSVSWYQQTPGQGLQFLFEYFSETQRNKGNFPGRFSGRQFSNSRSEMNVSTLELGDSALYLCASSAAGDSYEQYFGPGTRLTVT.

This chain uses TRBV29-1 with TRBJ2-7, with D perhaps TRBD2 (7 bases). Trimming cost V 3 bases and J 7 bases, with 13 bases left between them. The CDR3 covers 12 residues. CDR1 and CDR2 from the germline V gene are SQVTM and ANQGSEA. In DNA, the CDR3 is TGCAGCGTTGATCCTAAGGGGGGGGAGCAGTACTTC. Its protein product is CSVDPKGGEQYF.

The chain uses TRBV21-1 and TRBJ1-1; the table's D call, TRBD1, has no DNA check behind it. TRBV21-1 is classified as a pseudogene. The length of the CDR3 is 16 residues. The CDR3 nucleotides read TGTGCCAGCCAGAACCCTAGGGACAGCAATTTCACTGAAGCTTTCTTT. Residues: CASQNPRDSNFTEAFF.

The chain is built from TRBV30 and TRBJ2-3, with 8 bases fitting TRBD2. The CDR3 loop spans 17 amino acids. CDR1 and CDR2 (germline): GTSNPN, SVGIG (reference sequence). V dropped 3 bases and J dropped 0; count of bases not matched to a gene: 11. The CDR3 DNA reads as TGTGCCTGGAGCAGCGGATTAGCGGGACCTAGCACAGATACGCAGTATTTT. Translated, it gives CAWSSGLAGPSTDTQYF.

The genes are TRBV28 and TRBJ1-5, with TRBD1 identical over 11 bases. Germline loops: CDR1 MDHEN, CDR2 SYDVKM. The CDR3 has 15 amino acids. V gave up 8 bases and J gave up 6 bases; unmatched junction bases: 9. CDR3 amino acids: CASRPRDRGFQPQHF. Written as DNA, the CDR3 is TGTGCCAGCCGACCCCGGGACAGGGGGTTTCAGCCCCAGCATTTT.

This CDR3 is CASSLVLGGETQYF. CDR3 bases: TGTGCCAGCAGCTTAGTTTTAGGAGGAGAGACCCAGTACTTC. The V call is TRBV7-2, the J call TRBJ2-5; TRBD2 is a possible D gene (5 bases). Germline assignment: CDR1 SGHTA and CDR2 FQGNSA. The V end lost 1 base, the J end lost 4 bases, and 10 bases lay between the germline ends. There are 14 residues in the CDR3.

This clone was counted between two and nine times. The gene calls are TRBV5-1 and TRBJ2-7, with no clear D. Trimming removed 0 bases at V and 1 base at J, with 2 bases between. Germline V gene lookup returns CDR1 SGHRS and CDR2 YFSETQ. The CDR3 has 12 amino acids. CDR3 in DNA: TGCGCCAGCAGCTTGGTATCCTACGAGCAGTACTTC. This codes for CASSLVSYEQYF.

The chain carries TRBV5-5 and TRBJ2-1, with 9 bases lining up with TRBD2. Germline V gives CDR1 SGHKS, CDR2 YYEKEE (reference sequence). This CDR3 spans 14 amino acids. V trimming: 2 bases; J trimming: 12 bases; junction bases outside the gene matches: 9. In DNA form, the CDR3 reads TGTGCCAGCAGCTTAGGCGGCGGGAGGGCCTCGCAGTTCTTC. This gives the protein CASSLGGGRASQFF.

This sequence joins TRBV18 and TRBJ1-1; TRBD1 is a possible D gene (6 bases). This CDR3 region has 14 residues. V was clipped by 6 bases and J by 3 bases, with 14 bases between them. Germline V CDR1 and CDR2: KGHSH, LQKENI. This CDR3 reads CASSKQGSDTEAFF. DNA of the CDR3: TGTGCCAGCTCGAAACAGGGCAGCGACACTGAAGCTTTCTTT.

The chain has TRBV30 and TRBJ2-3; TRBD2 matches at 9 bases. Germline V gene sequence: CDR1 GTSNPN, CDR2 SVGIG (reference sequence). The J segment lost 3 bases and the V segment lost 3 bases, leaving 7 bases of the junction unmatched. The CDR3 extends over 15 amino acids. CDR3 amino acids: CAWSLTSGSTDTQYF. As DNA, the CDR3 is TGTGCCTGGAGCTTGACTAGCGGTAGTACAGATACGCAGTATTTT.